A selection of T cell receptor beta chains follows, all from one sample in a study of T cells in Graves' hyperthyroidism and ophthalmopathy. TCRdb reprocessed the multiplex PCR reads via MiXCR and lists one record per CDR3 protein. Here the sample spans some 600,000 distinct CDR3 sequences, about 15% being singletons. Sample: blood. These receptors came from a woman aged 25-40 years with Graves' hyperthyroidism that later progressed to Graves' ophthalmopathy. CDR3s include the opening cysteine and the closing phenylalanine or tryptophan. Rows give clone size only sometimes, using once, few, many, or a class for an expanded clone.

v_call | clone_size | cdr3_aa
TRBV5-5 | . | CASSWDWTAQWDYGYTF
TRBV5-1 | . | CANSLARILASSYNEQFF
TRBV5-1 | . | CASSWTGQGGGYTF
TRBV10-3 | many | CAIIARKGENTEAFF
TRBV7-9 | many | CASSGQGTYGYTF
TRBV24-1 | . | CATSDFPGETAGANVLTF
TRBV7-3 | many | CASLPREHGYTF
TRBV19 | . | CASSIDFLEVIEEKLFF
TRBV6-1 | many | CASSRQGTQIQETQYF
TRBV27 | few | CASSFRLAGAGEQFF
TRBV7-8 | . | CASSPTSGRAQIAGELFF
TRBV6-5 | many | CASSYSGPQTDTQYF
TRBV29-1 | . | CSVRQGPSYEQYF
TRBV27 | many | CASRDLGETQYF
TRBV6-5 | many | CASSYSRLAPNNEQFF
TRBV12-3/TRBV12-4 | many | CASSLTGGHEQYF
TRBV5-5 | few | CASSSARGQEQFF
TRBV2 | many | CASRSQRAFF
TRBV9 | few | CASSWGYSNQPQHF
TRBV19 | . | CASAGMSRGTNQPQHF
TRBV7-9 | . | CASSLAVWGAGVDEQFF
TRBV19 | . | CASRGAWTFYGYTF
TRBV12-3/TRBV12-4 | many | CASSLRRLKYF
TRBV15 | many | CATSRAPGAPNEKLFF
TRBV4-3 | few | CASSQDTSDSYEQYF
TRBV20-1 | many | CSAKIIGHQTLGTSGSVQETQYF
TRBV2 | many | CASRVGFASYNEQFF
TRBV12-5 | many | CASGLVVGAGANVLTF
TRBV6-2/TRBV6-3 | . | CASIPTSGRAPSYYEQYF
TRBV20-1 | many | CSTRGRSSYEQYF
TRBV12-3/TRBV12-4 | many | CASSFTSGENEQFF
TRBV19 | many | CASSIDPANTEAFF
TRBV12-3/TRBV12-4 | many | CASRIKQTQYF
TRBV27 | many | CASSRNRFYEQYF
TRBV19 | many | CASSQEVGYTF
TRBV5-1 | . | CASSFDRSTDAQYF
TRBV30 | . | CAWSREPERIF
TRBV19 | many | CASRTQDGGTEAFF
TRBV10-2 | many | CASSELSGRDYGYTF
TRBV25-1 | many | CASSETSGPMGFLSGANVLTF
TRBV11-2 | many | CASSLVWSVRGLTDTQYF
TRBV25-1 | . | CASSVSDRGLYEQYF